These 21 T cell receptor beta chains share one sample of origin, sequenced in a study of blood T cell repertoires in COVID-19. Clones were sequenced by immunoSEQ multiplex PCR, and TCRdb holds only the in-frame ones, with some missing. The table includes 150,000 to 200,000 clones, 70% to 90% detected once. The material sequenced was peripheral blood. The receptor source for this set is a woman in her seventies with acute or convalescent COVID-19.

The rearrangement uses TRBV2 and TRBJ2-3; D may be TRBD2 (5 bases). The CDR3 consists of 13 residues. The V gene's germline CDR1 is SNHLY and CDR2 FYNNEI. The V and J ends lost 7 bases and 0 bases respectively, with 8 bases between them. CDR3 protein: CASKRTSTDTQYF. In DNA form, the CDR3 reads TGTGCCAGCAAGAGGACTAGCACAGATACGCAGTATTTT.

The chain couples TRBV5-6 to TRBJ2-7; D is possibly TRBD1 (6 bases). CDR3 size: 15 residues. Germline V gene sequence: CDR1 SGHDT, CDR2 YYEEEE. Trimming took 5 bases from V and 3 from J, leaving 18 bases between them. The CDR3 spells CASRLRAQGFYEQYF. The CDR3, as DNA: TGTGCCAGCAGGTTGCGGGCACAGGGTTTCTACGAGCAGTACTTC.

The gene calls are TRBV10-3 and TRBJ1-1; 7 bases align to TRBD1. This CDR3 has 15 amino acids. In germline, CDR1 is ENHRY, CDR2 SYGVKD. V shed 0 bases, J shed 4 bases, and the junction held 5 bases outside the gene matches. This chain's CDR3 is CAISESTGIGTEAFF. In DNA form, the CDR3 reads TGTGCCATCAGTGAGTCGACAGGGATTGGCACTGAAGCTTTCTTT.

This clone came up a few times. V usage is TRBV6-1 and J usage is TRBJ1-5; D is unresolved. With 1 base removed from V and 6 bases from J, the gap between germline ends came to 19 bases. Germline values: CDR1 MNHNS, CDR2 SASEGT. The CDR3 is 17 residues long. The CDR3, as DNA: TGTGCCAGCAGTGAAGACGTTGGCAGTAAGTTCAGTCAGCCCCAGCATTTT. Translation gives CASSEDVGSKFSQPQHF.

V and J are TRBV2 and TRBJ2-2; 7 nucleotides match TRBD1. V shed 6 bases, J shed 6 bases, and the junction held 7 bases outside the gene matches. The V gene's germline CDR1 is SNHLY and CDR2 FYNNEI. The CDR3 extends over 14 amino acids. In DNA form, the CDR3 reads TGTGCCAGCAGGGAACAGGGGTCGTCCGGGGAGCTGTTTTTT. This codes for CASREQGSSGELFF.

The chain employs TRBV25-1 and TRBJ1-4; 9 bases align to TRBD1. The germline V gene encodes CDR1 MGHDK and CDR2 SYGVNS. The CDR3 covers 18 residues. V was pared by 5 bases and J by 4 bases, with 14 bases of the junction left unmatched. The CDR3 spells CASSPSPGQGPDNEKLFF. The CDR3 DNA reads TGTGCCAGCAGTCCCTCCCCGGGACAGGGACCCGATAATGAAAAACTGTTTTTT.

This chain uses TRBV10-1 with TRBJ2-7; 9 nucleotides line up with TRBD2. V dropped 0 bases and J dropped 6; count of bases not matched to a gene: 9. The CDR3 covers 16 residues. Per the germline V gene, CDR1 is WNHNN and CDR2 is SYGVQD (reference sequence). CDR3 bases: TGCGCCAGCAGTGAGTCGGTCGGGACTAGCTACCTCGAGCAGTACTTC. Protein product: CASSESVGTSYLEQYF.

The chain uses TRBV19 and TRBJ1-6; tentative D call: TRBD1 (5 bases). Germline V lookup: CDR1 LNHDA, CDR2 SQIVND (reference sequence). There are 14 residues in the CDR3. V was pared by 5 bases and J by 7 bases, with 12 bases between. Here the CDR3 DNA reads TGTGCCAGTAGTTGGGGCAGACTCAATTCACCCCTCCACTTT. Amino acids: CASSWGRLNSPLHF.

J is TRBJ1-2 and V is TRBV9, with TRBD1 identical over 8 bases. V lost 2 bases and J lost 7; bases outside the gene matches: 10. In germline, CDR1 is SGDLS, CDR2 YYNGEE. This CDR3 region has 15 residues. For the CDR3, the DNA is TGTGCCAGCAGCGTTACCGGGACAGGAAGTCGTGGCTACACCTTC. Its translation: CASSVTGTGSRGYTF.

This chain joins TRBV5-1 and TRBJ2-2, with 11 bases that match TRBD1. The V gene end was trimmed by 4 bases and the J gene end by 0 bases; junction bases not matched to a gene: 2. Per germline, CDR1 SGHRS and CDR2 YFSETQ. The CDR3 contains 16 residues. The CDR3 protein is CASSQGQGANTGELFF. The CDR3 DNA sequence: TGCGCCAGCAGCCAGGGACAGGGGGCGAACACCGGGGAGCTGTTTTTT.

The chain has TRBV5-1 and TRBJ2-6, with 13 positions matching TRBD2. With V trimmed by 0 bases and J by 2 bases, 5 bases remained unmatched. The CDR3 is 19 residues long. Germline lookup yields CDR1 SGHRS and CDR2 YFSETQ. DNA for the CDR3: TGCGCCAGCAGCTTGGCCTCGGGACTAGCGGGAACTGGGGCCAACGTCCTGACTTTC. It specifies CASSLASGLAGTGANVLTF.

This rearrangement joins TRBV19 to TRBJ1-5, with 7 nucleotides matching TRBD1. Unmatched junction bases numbered 12, after V lost 0 bases and J lost 4 bases. The CDR3 runs to 18 residues. Per germline, CDR1 LNHDA and CDR2 SQIVND (reference sequence). The CDR3 nucleotides read TGTGCCAGTAGTATAGATCTATGGCGGACAGGCGAAAATCAGCCCCAGCATTTT. It translates to CASSIDLWRTGENQPQHF.

The genes are TRBV14 and TRBJ2-7; 7 nucleotides line up with TRBD2. The V gene end was trimmed by 3 bases and the J gene end by 5 bases; junction bases not matched to a gene: 13. Germline V gene data show CDR1 as SGHDN and CDR2 as FVKESK. CDR3 length: 16 amino acids. CDR3 sequence: CASSHTRGLGSHEQYF. Written as DNA, the CDR3 is TGTGCCAGCAGCCACACCCGCGGACTAGGGTCCCACGAGCAGTACTTC.

Only a few counts were recorded for this clone. The rearrangement joins TRBV19 to TRBJ1-6, with D possibly being TRBD1 (5 bases). CDR3 length equals 16 residues. The germline gives CDR1 LNHDA, CDR2 SQIVND (reference sequence). Trimming shortened V by 2 bases and J by 9 bases, and 17 bases separated the two germline ends. The CDR3: CASSINRPSVGSPLHF. In DNA, the CDR3 is TGTGCCAGTAGTATAAACAGGCCTTCAGTGGGTTCACCCCTCCACTTT.

This clone was seen once. This chain joins TRBV24-1 and TRBJ2-5; a possible D gene is TRBD2 (6 bases). Trimming left V 3 bases short and J 7 bases short, with 11 bases between. The germline V gene encodes CDR1 KGHDR and CDR2 SFDVKD. The CDR3 runs 13 residues. The CDR3 DNA reads as TGTGCCACCAGTGATACCCGGAGGGGGACCCAGTACTTC. Its translation: CATSDTRRGTQYF.

The CDR3 region is CASRPGGARREAEAFF. The CDR3 DNA sequence: TGTGCCAGCAGACCAGGGGGCGCCAGGAGGGAAGCTGAAGCTTTCTTT. This rearrangement joins TRBV27 to TRBJ1-1, with 8 bases that match TRBD1. CDR1 and CDR2 from the germline V gene are MNHEY and SMNVEV (reference sequence). This CDR3 region has 16 residues. Germline trimming cut 6 bases from V and 6 bases from J; bases unmatched to any gene: 15.

This sequence joins TRBV2 and TRBJ2-5; the D gene is possibly TRBD2 (6 bases). The germline CDR1 and CDR2 sequences are SNHLY and FYNNEI. The CDR3 is 12 residues long. Trimming pared 7 bases from V and 5 bases from J, leaving 11 bases between. CDR3 sequence reads: CASNGRQETQYF. The CDR3 DNA reads as TGTGCCAGCAACGGGAGACAGGAGACCCAGTACTTC.

In this sample, this clone turned up once. The rearrangement links TRBV21-1 to TRBJ1-2; TRBD1 is the table's D call and was not checked against the DNA. TRBV21-1 is classified as a pseudogene. The CDR3 spans 14 residues. The CDR3 sequence: CASSKFYRGYGYTF. CDR3 bases: TGTGCCAGCAGCAAATTTTACAGGGGATATGGCTACACCTTC.

This chain links TRBV30 with TRBJ2-6; D may be TRBD1 (6 bases). The germline gives CDR1 GTSNPN, CDR2 SVGIG (reference sequence). The CDR3 loop spans 18 amino acids. V lost 4 bases and J 0 bases, leaving 19 bases between the germline ends. As DNA, the CDR3 is TGTGCCTGGATGCCATGGGGCAGGGGCGTCTCTGGGGCCAACGTCCTGACTTTC. Translation gives CAWMPWGRGVSGANVLTF.

This clone occurred a few times. This rearrangement joins TRBV28 to TRBJ1-4; TRBD1 might be the D (6 bases). Per the germline V gene, CDR1 is MDHEN and CDR2 is SYDVKM. Trimming took off 7 bases at V and 11 bases at J, with 23 bases between the two ends. CDR3 length: 15 amino acids. The CDR3 is CASMGATNDKRKLFF. CDR3 sequence (DNA): TGTGCCAGCATGGGGGCAACTAATGATAAGAGGAAACTGTTTTTT.

Points on this clone: This CDR3 is also generated by other DNA sequences in the sample. The chain is built from TRBV7-2 and TRBJ1-6, with TRBD1 as a possible D gene (6 bases). Deletions cut 1 base from V and 9 bases from J, with 10 bases between. CDR1 and CDR2 (germline): SGHTA, FQGNSA. The CDR3 spans 14 residues. The CDR3 here is CASSLDRASSPLHF. The CDR3 bases are TGTGCCAGCAGCTTAGACAGGGCCAGTTCACCCCTCCACTTT.